A single sample gave rise to the 17 T cell receptor beta chains below, sequenced in a study of blood T cells in healthy people across ages. Together with a sample-barcoded 5' primer, a J-beta primer mix was included in a second PCR lasting about 6 to 12 cycles. TCRdb re-called the 5' RACE reads through MiXCR, storing one row per CDR3 protein. The sample has 650,000 to 950,000 distinct CDR3 sequences; around two fifths are singletons. Material: blood. The source of these receptors is a man aged 60-69 years in good health.

CDR3 nucleotide sequence: TGCAGTGCTAGCTCCAGGGACGAGCAGTACTTC. It is translated as CSASSRDEQYF. The chain joins TRBV20-1 to TRBJ2-7, with D possibly matching TRBD1 (5 bases). The CDR3 is made up of 11 amino acids. The germline V gene encodes CDR1 DFQATT and CDR2 SNEGSKA (reference sequence). V was clipped by 3 bases and J by 5 bases, with 8 bases between them.

The chain recombines TRBV12-3 or TRBV12-4 with TRBJ1-2; perhaps TRBD1 as D (5 bases). V lost 1 base to trimming and J lost 8 bases, with 14 bases between them. This CDR3 has 14 amino acids. The CDR3: CASSLGYRGSGYTF. The CDR3 nucleotides are TGTGCCAGCAGTTTAGGTTACCGGGGGAGCGGCTACACCTTC.

The V call is TRBV10-3, the J call TRBJ1-2; D is possibly TRBD1 (5 bases). The CDR3 extends over 14 amino acids. V gave up 2 bases and J gave up 4 bases, with 11 bases separating them. Germline V lookup: CDR1 ENHRY, CDR2 SYGVKD. DNA of the CDR3: TGTGCCATCAGTGAGCCCGGGGGGGTCTATGGCTACACCTTC. This encodes CAISEPGGVYGYTF.

The chain is built from TRBV5-1 and TRBJ2-5, with 9 bases fitting TRBD1. The CDR3 length is 16 residues. Trimming removed 0 bases from V and 11 bases from J; junction bases left unmatched: 14. In germline, CDR1 is SGHRS, CDR2 YFSETQ. Here the CDR3 DNA reads TGCGCCAGCAGCTTGGAGACAGGGGGTGTATCAGGAGAGCAGTACTTC. Protein sequence: CASSLETGGVSGEQYF. Combining the CDR3 with reference TRBV5-1 and TRBJ2-5 gives the whole variable domain KAGVTQTPRYLIKTRGQQVTLSCSPISGHRSVSWYQQTPGQGLQFLFEYFSETQRNKGNFPGRFSGRQFSNSRSEMNVSTLELGDSALYLCASSLETGGVSGEQYFGPGTRLLVL.

The genes are TRBV5-1 and TRBJ2-1, with 9 bases fitting TRBD1. Trimming removed 4 bases from V and 5 bases from J; junction bases left unmatched: 10. This CDR3 spans 16 amino acids. Germline assignment: CDR1 SGHRS and CDR2 YFSETQ. CDR3 sequence (DNA): TGCGCCAGCAGCACGATGGGGGACAGGGAAAACAATGAGCAGTTCTTC. This codes for CASSTMGDRENNEQFF.

This clonotype was picked up one time. The chain carries TRBV6-2 or TRBV6-3 and TRBJ1-5, with 7 bases aligning to TRBD1. This CDR3 is built from 15 residues. After removal of 2 bases from V and 6 bases from J, the junction contained 7 bases not matched to a gene. Germline CDR1 is MNHEY and CDR2 is SVGEGT. The CDR3 reads CASSYHRQGGQPQHF. CDR3 DNA: TGTGCCAGCAGTTACCATCGACAGGGAGGTCAGCCCCAGCATTTT.

This clonotype has only a few counts. This chain joins TRBV20-1 and TRBJ2-5, with D perhaps matching TRBD1 (5 bases). The CDR3 has 13 amino acids. Germline V gene sequence: CDR1 DFQATT, CDR2 SNEGSKA (reference sequence). Trimming shortened V by 3 bases and J by 5 bases, and 13 bases separated the two germline ends. CDR3 amino acids: CSARGQRAETQYF. In DNA form, the CDR3 reads TGCAGTGCTAGGGGGCAGCGCGCGGAGACCCAGTACTTC.

This clonotype has at least ten counts. The chain is built from TRBV4-3 and TRBJ2-7, with D perhaps TRBD1 (5 bases). Deletions cut 0 bases from V and 2 bases from J, with 8 bases between. The germline gives CDR1 LGHNA, CDR2 YSLEER. The CDR3 is 14 residues long. The chain's CDR3 is CASSQEAGTYEQYF. Here the CDR3 DNA reads TGCGCCAGCAGCCAAGAGGCAGGGACCTACGAGCAGTACTTC.

The chain has TRBV9 and TRBJ2-1; TRBD2 matches 10 bases. Germline CDR1 reads SGDLS; CDR2 reads YYNGEE. The CDR3 extends over 14 amino acids. The V segment lost 4 bases and the J segment 15 bases; nucleotides outside the gene matches: 13. The CDR3 region has the DNA TGTGCCAGCAGCCCAGTGGGACTAGCGAAGTTCCGGTTCTTC. Translated, it gives CASSPVGLAKFRFF.

On this clonotype: One end of the junction fails to match germline, which may point to a read error. The chain combines TRBV28 with TRBJ2-6, with TRBD1 identical over 7 bases. CDR3 length: 16 residues. The germline CDR1 and CDR2 sequences are MDHEN and SYDVKM. CDR3 protein: CASSKTGFSGADVLTF. The CDR3 nucleotides are TGTGCCAGCAGCAAGACAGGGTTCTCTGGGGCCGACGTCCTGACTTTC.

The rearrangement links TRBV20-1 to TRBJ1-2; 10 bases match TRBD1. The germline V gene encodes CDR1 DFQATT and CDR2 SNEGSKA (reference sequence). With 2 bases clipped from V and 7 bases from J, the junction kept 10 bases outside the gene matches. This CDR3 region has 15 residues. CDR3 coding DNA: TGCAGTGCTAGAAAACCGGGACAGGGGATAGGTGGCTACACCTTC. Translating gives CSARKPGQGIGGYTF.

This clonotype was detected only a few times. DNA for the CDR3: TGTGCCAGCAGCGTAGAGAGAGGGGCGGCGGAGACCCAGTACTTC. This translates into CASSVERGAAETQYF. The V gene is TRBV9, the J gene TRBJ2-5; the D gene could be TRBD1 or TRBD2 (5 bases each). This CDR3 has 15 residues. V was trimmed by 0 bases and J by 5 bases, leaving 14 bases between them. From germline, CDR1 is SGDLS and CDR2 YYNGEE. Drawing the rest from reference TRBV9 and TRBJ2-5, the complete variable domain is DSGVTQTPKHLITATGQRVTLRCSPRSGDLSVYWYQQSLDQGLQFLIQYYNGEERAKGNILERFSAQQFPDLHSELNLSSLELGDSALYFCASSVERGAAETQYFGPGTRLLVL.

CDR3: CSAFGEGGYEQYF. CDR3 coding DNA: TGCAGTGCTTTCGGTGAGGGGGGCTACGAGCAGTACTTC. This sequence joins TRBV20-1 and TRBJ2-7; D possibly uses TRBD1 or TRBD2 (6 bases each). V lost 5 bases and J lost 3, with 14 bases in between. Germline-derived CDR1 and CDR2 are DFQATT and SNEGSKA (reference sequence). This CDR3 is built from 13 residues.

This clonotype was picked up a small number of times. The gene calls are TRBV4-1 and TRBJ2-5, with 12 bases matching TRBD2. CDR1 is MGHRA, CDR2 YSYEKL, per germline. V trimming: 0 bases; J trimming: 4 bases; junction bases outside the gene matches: 12. The CDR3 is made up of 19 amino acids. For the CDR3, the DNA is TGCGCCAGCAGCCAAGATCGCGGGCTAGCGGGGGGGTCTAGAGAGACCCAGTACTTC. Its protein is CASSQDRGLAGGSRETQYF.

This clonotype has a handful of counts. The chain links TRBV24-1 to TRBJ2-3, with a possible D match to TRBD1 (6 bases). Germline V lookup: CDR1 KGHDR, CDR2 SFDVKD. Trimming took 7 bases from V and 3 from J, leaving 10 bases between them. The CDR3 contains 13 residues. For the CDR3, the DNA is TGTGCCACCAGGGCAGGGGTTACAGATACGCAGTATTTT. Its translation: CATRAGVTDTQYF.

The chain couples TRBV30 to TRBJ2-5; D gene ambiguous. Germline V lookup: CDR1 GTSNPN, CDR2 SVGIG (reference sequence). This CDR3 contains 12 residues. Trimming took off 0 bases at V and 5 bases at J, with 7 bases between the two ends. This CDR3 is CAWSVIPETQYF. CDR3 sequence (DNA): TGTGCCTGGAGTGTAATTCCCGAGACCCAGTACTTC.

This clonotype was seen only a few times. The chain links TRBV20-1 to TRBJ2-7; no reliable D call. This CDR3 has 12 amino acids. Trimming took 6 bases from V and 3 from J, leaving 12 bases between them. CDR1 and CDR2 (germline): DFQATT, SNEGSKA (reference sequence). This CDR3 is CSAQKVGYEQYF. The CDR3 bases are TGCAGTGCCCAAAAGGTCGGCTACGAGCAGTACTTC.